The rows below give T cell receptor beta chains drawn from one sample of a study of T cells in Graves' hyperthyroidism and ophthalmopathy. TCRdb processed the multiplex PCR reads anew with MiXCR; each CDR3 protein has one entry. The table lists approximately 530,000 distinct CDR3 sequences, around 17% of them singletons. Specimen: blood. The receptors derive from a woman aged 18-29 years with Graves' hyperthyroidism. Each CDR3 is given with its conserved first and last residue. The D gene is left open where the match is weak. Only some rows state a clone size, as once, few, many or a class for expanded clones.

d_gene | abundance | j_gene | v_gene | CDR3nt | CDR3aa
TRBD2 | many | TRBJ2-1 | TRBV12-3/TRBV12-4 | TGTGCCAGCAGTTTAGTGGCGGGGACTATTAGTGAGCAGTTCTTC | CASSLVAGTISEQFF
TRBD1 | many | TRBJ1-2 | TRBV11-2 | TGTGCCAGCGGGACAGGGCCAAACTATGGCTACACCTTC | CASGTGPNYGYTF
TRBD2 | few | TRBJ2-3 | TRBV19 | TGTGCCAGTAGTGAGAGCGGGATCACAGATACGCAGTATTTT | CASSESGITDTQYF
TRBD2 | once | TRBJ2-7 | TRBV10-1 | TGCGCCAGCAGTGATGGTCATGCGGGGGGGCAGAACGAGCAGTACTTC | CASSDGHAGGQNEQYF
. | many | TRBJ1-1 | TRBV11-1 | TGTGCCAGCAGCTTAGTAGGGGCGGTGAACACTGAAGCTTTCTTT | CASSLVGAVNTEAFF
. | many | TRBJ2-3 | TRBV20-1 | TGCAGTGCTAGCTCCCCAGGAACCACAGATACGCAGTATTTT | CSASSPGTTDTQYF
TRBD2 | many | TRBJ2-7 | TRBV28 | TGTGCCAGCAGATCAGGACTAGCGGGCTACGAGCAGTACTTC | CASRSGLAGYEQYF
TRBD2 | few | TRBJ2-7 | TRBV3-1 | TGTGCCAGCAGCCAAGGACTAGCTCAGCAGTACTTC | CASSQGLAQQYF
. | few | TRBJ2-2 | TRBV5-1 | TGCGCCAGCAGCTTGCCTTCGGGGGCCGGGGAGCTGTTTTTT | CASSLPSGAGELFF
TRBD2 | many | TRBJ2-7 | TRBV2 | TGTGCCAGCAGGGGTCTAGCGGGAGGCGTAATCTACGAGCAGTACTTC | CASRGLAGGVIYEQYF
. | . | TRBJ2-1 | TRBV14 | TGTGCCAGCAGCCTTCAGATGGGTGGATACAATGAGCAGTTCTTC | CASSLQMGGYNEQFF
. | many | TRBJ1-2 | TRBV20-1 | TGCAGTGCCCGGGGGATGAGAGGGTTTGGCTACACCTTC | CSARGMRGFGYTF
. | . | TRBJ2-3 | TRBV7-9 | TGTGCCAGCAGCTTAGTAGAGGGTCCGGCGTATTTT | CASSLVEGPAYF
. | few | TRBJ2-7 | TRBV7-2 | TGTGCCAGCAGCTTATTTGTGACCCAATACTACGAGCAGTACTTC | CASSLFVTQYYEQYF
. | many | TRBJ2-1 | TRBV28 | TGTGCCAGCAGTCCTGGCGGAGGGCCAAGTAATGAGCAGTTCTTC | CASSPGGGPSNEQFF
. | many | TRBJ2-7 | TRBV20-1 | TGCAGTGCTAGCGGTGAGGGACGCGAGCAGTACTTC | CSASGEGREQYF
. | many | TRBJ1-1 | TRBV29-1 | TGCAGCGTTGACCGGACGGGTTCTGAAGCTTTCTTT | CSVDRTGSEAFF
. | few | TRBJ2-7 | TRBV4-3 | TGCGCCAGCAGCCAAGGATACGGCGATTACAATGAGCAGTACTTC | CASSQGYGDYNEQYF
TRBD1 | many | TRBJ1-5 | TRBV6-2/TRBV6-3 | TGTGCCAGCAGTATCCCGGGACAGACCACCCAGCCCCAGCATTTT | CASSIPGQTTQPQHF
. | . | TRBJ2-1 | TRBV14 | TGTGCCAGCAGCCAAGATTGGGGGAGGCGCGAGCAGTTCTTC | CASSQDWGRREQFF
. | many | TRBJ2-3 | TRBV12-3/TRBV12-4 | TGTGCCAGCAGCCCGGAGGGTGGGGATACGCAGTATTTT | CASSPEGGDTQYF
. | many | TRBJ2-7 | TRBV3-1 | TGTGCCAGCAGCCAAGCTATAGGCGAGCAGTACTTC | CASSQAIGEQYF